The next 20 T cell receptor beta chains were all read from a single sample in a study of T cell responses to AZD1222 COVID-19 vaccine. Method: immunoSEQ multiplex PCR; TCRdb's copy keeps in-frame clones and lacks some. The sample holds 84,000 or so clones, just over 85% seen once. Sequences were derived from peripheral blood, sampled on day 0 of AZD1222 vaccination. These receptors all stem from an adult in good health.

This chain connects TRBV18 to TRBJ2-7, with D hard to call. V lost 2 bases and J lost 6, with 17 bases in between. CDR3 length: 15 residues. Germline V gene sequence: CDR1 KGHSH, CDR2 LQKENI. The CDR3 DNA sequence: TGTGCCAGCTCACCAGCAGGTCAGCAAGTGGCCGAGCAGTACTTC. Translating it yields CASSPAGQQVAEQYF.

This clone has only one observation. V gene TRBV5-4 combines with J gene TRBJ2-7, with TRBD2 identical over 7 bases. Germline lookup yields CDR1 SGHNT and CDR2 YYREEE (reference sequence). Trimming at V came to 0 bases and at J to 6 bases, leaving 6 bases not matched to a gene. The CDR3 runs to 14 residues. The CDR3: CASSLGGRSGEQYF. DNA for the CDR3: TGTGCCAGCAGCTTGGGCGGGAGAAGTGGCGAGCAGTACTTC.

This clone was seen just once. The genes are TRBV29-1 and TRBJ2-3; the match to TRBD2 covers 10 bases. The CDR3 has 16 amino acids. Germline assignment: CDR1 SQVTM and CDR2 ANQGSEA. V lost 1 base to trimming and J lost 4 bases; unmatched junction nucleotides: 8. CDR3 region: CSVEGGRAGGADTQYF. Written as DNA, the CDR3 is TGCAGCGTTGAAGGGGGGAGAGCGGGAGGGGCAGATACGCAGTATTTT.

The chain recombines TRBV3-1 (or the pseudogene TRBV3-2) with TRBJ1-1; D is unclear. This CDR3 comprises 14 residues. V was clipped by 0 bases and J by 4 bases, with 9 bases between them. Germline V CDR1 and CDR2: LGHDT, YNNKEL (reference sequence). The DNA of the CDR3 is TGTGCCAGCAGCCAAGAGGGTCGGGCCACTGAAGCTTTCTTT. Amino acids: CASSQEGRATEAFF.

The chain links TRBV28 to TRBJ2-7; 8 bases fit TRBD1. The CDR3 length is 16 residues. J was trimmed by 6 bases and V by 3 bases; bases with no gene match: 13. Germline CDR1 MDHEN, CDR2 SYDVKM. As DNA, the CDR3 is TGTGCCAGCAGTTTCCCCCGTGGGGGACAGGTGAGCGAGCAGTACTTC. As protein: CASSFPRGGQVSEQYF.

This rearrangement joins TRBV7-9 to TRBJ2-7; the match to TRBD2 covers 9 bases. J lost 7 bases, V lost 2 bases, and 6 bases had no gene match. The germline V gene has CDR1 SEHNR and CDR2 FQNEAQ (reference sequence). The length of the CDR3 is 14 residues. CDR3 protein: CASSLISGSEEQYF. DNA of the CDR3: TGTGCCAGCAGCTTAATTAGCGGGAGTGAAGAGCAGTACTTC.

This clone appeared a single time. The chain combines TRBV6-2 or TRBV6-3 with TRBJ2-7, with 13 bases that match TRBD2. The trim removed 4 bases at V and 2 bases at J, leaving 8 bases unmatched. Germline V gene lookup returns CDR1 MNHEY and CDR2 SVGEGT. The CDR3 runs to 17 residues. The CDR3 DNA follows: TGTGCCAGCAGTTCGACATTACTAGCGGGAGGGCCCTACGAGCAGTACTTC. Translating gives CASSSTLLAGGPYEQYF.

V usage is TRBV9 and J usage is TRBJ1-1; no reliable D call. Per germline, CDR1 SGDLS and CDR2 YYNGEE. V gave up 0 bases and J gave up 5 bases, with 8 bases separating them. There are 13 residues in the CDR3. CDR3 region: CASSVEWRTEAFF. CDR3 DNA sequence: TGTGCCAGCAGCGTAGAATGGCGTACTGAAGCTTTCTTT. Full variable domain (outside the CDR3, taken from reference TRBV9 and TRBJ1-1): DSGVTQTPKHLITATGQRVTLRCSPRSGDLSVYWYQQSLDQGLQFLIQYYNGEERAKGNILERFSAQQFPDLHSELNLSSLELGDSALYFCASSVEWRTEAFFGQGTRLTVV.

V usage is TRBV14 and J usage is TRBJ1-2, with D maybe TRBD1 (6 bases). Germline-derived CDR1 and CDR2 are SGHDN and FVKESK. There are 17 residues in the CDR3. The V end was cut by 4 bases, the J end by 3 bases, with 21 bases between. The CDR3 sequence is CASSRFRDTSRDYGYTF. The CDR3 region has the DNA TGTGCCAGCAGCCGTTTCCGGGACACCTCTCGTGACTATGGCTACACCTTC.

This clone showed up just once. This chain links TRBV6-5 with TRBJ2-7, with a tentative D call TRBD2 (5 bases). The V gene's germline CDR1 is MNHEY and CDR2 SVGAGI. The CDR3 is 15 amino acids. V was trimmed by 0 bases and J by 6 bases, leaving 15 bases between them. CDR3 bases: TGTGCCAGCAGTTACTCGGGAGTTCTTCGAAGCGAGCAGTACTTC. Its translation is CASSYSGVLRSEQYF.

The chain links TRBV6-5 to TRBJ2-7; D may be TRBD1 (6 bases). CDR3 size: 12 residues. The V end was cut by 8 bases, the J end by 4 bases, with 12 bases between. The V gene's germline CDR1 is MNHEY and CDR2 SVGAGI. In DNA, the CDR3 is TGTGCCAGCGGACAGTGGCGTTACGAGCAGTACTTC. This encodes CASGQWRYEQYF.

J is TRBJ2-5 and V is TRBV15; tentatively, D is TRBD1 (6 bases). The germline V gene has CDR1 LNHNV and CDR2 YYDKDF (reference sequence). V was cut by 8 bases and J by 5 bases, with 12 bases left in between. This CDR3 comprises 12 residues. This CDR3 reads CATSQGEETQYF. The CDR3, as DNA: TGTGCCACCTCACAGGGCGAGGAGACCCAGTACTTC.

The gene calls are TRBV5-8 and TRBJ1-3; possibly TRBD1 for D (5 bases). This CDR3 is 14 amino acids long. Germline V gives CDR1 SGHTS, CDR2 YDEGEE. Trimming stripped 0 bases from V and 7 bases from J, with 11 bases between. In nucleotides, the CDR3 is TGTGCCAGCAGCTTGGGAGGCCCAGGGAACACCATATATTTT. This translates into CASSLGGPGNTIYF. Together with reference TRBV5-8 and TRBJ1-3, the CDR3 gives the full variable domain: EAGVTQSPTHLIKTRGQQATLRCSPISGHTSVYWYQQALGLGLQFLLWYDEGEERNRGNFPPRFSGRQFPNYSSELNVNALELEDSALYLCASSLGGPGNTIYFGEGSWLTVV.

The chain recombines TRBV20-1 with TRBJ2-7; D not certain. Trimming removed 3 bases at V and 7 bases at J, with 16 bases between. Germline loops: CDR1 DFQATT, CDR2 SNEGSKA (reference sequence). This CDR3 has 13 residues. In DNA form, the CDR3 reads TGCAGTGCTAGTCTCGGGCCCTCGAGGGAGCAGTACTTC. Its protein product is CSASLGPSREQYF.

The chain joins TRBV6-5 to TRBJ2-5; D is possibly TRBD1 or TRBD2 (5 bases each). Per germline, CDR1 MNHEY and CDR2 SVGAGI. Trimming cost V 4 bases and J 2 bases, with 11 bases left between them. The CDR3 contains 14 residues. This CDR3 reads CASSSGPSQETQYF. CDR3 bases: TGTGCCAGCAGTTCGGGGCCCTCTCAAGAGACCCAGTACTTC.

The chain has TRBV19 and TRBJ2-7; 7 nucleotides match TRBD2. CDR1 and CDR2 from the germline V gene are LNHDA and SQIVND (reference sequence). The V gene end was trimmed by 4 bases and the J gene end by 5 bases; junction bases not matched to a gene: 8. The CDR3 extends over 14 amino acids. This CDR3 reads CASSRRERGDEQYF. The CDR3 nucleotides are TGTGCCAGTAGTAGGCGGGAGCGTGGAGACGAGCAGTACTTC.

This sequence joins TRBV6-1 and TRBJ1-1; D perhaps matches TRBD1 (5 bases). This CDR3 has 15 amino acids. Trimming stripped 1 base from V and 2 bases from J, with 11 bases between. Germline V gene lookup returns CDR1 MNHNS and CDR2 SASEGT. The CDR3 nucleotides are TGTGCCAGCAGTGAAGTTTGGGACTTCAACACTGAAGCTTTCTTT. It yields the protein CASSEVWDFNTEAFF.

The chain recombines TRBV9 with TRBJ2-5; D not certain. This CDR3 spans 16 amino acids. V was pared by 0 bases and J by 7 bases, with 19 bases between. The V gene's germline CDR1 is SGDLS and CDR2 YYNGEE. This CDR3 reads CASSVVPETGSGTQYF. CDR3 bases: TGTGCCAGCAGCGTAGTTCCAGAGACCGGCTCGGGGACCCAGTACTTC.

The chain is built from TRBV10-3 and TRBJ2-1; 11 nucleotides agree with TRBD2. The CDR3 covers 15 residues. Germline V gives CDR1 ENHRY, CDR2 SYGVKD. V gave up 2 bases and J gave up 9 bases; unmatched junction bases: 6. In DNA form, the CDR3 reads TGTGCCATCAGTGAGGCCGGGACTAGCGGCCCTGAGCAGTTCTTC. Its translation: CAISEAGTSGPEQFF.

The V and J genes are TRBV12-5 and TRBJ1-2, with D uncertain. V lost 2 bases and J lost 2, with 9 bases in between. From germline, CDR1 is LGHNT and CDR2 FRNRAP. The CDR3 is 14 amino acids. For the CDR3, the DNA is TGTGCTAGTGGTTTGCCCCGCCGGAACTATGGCTACACCTTC. Translation: CASGLPRRNYGYTF.